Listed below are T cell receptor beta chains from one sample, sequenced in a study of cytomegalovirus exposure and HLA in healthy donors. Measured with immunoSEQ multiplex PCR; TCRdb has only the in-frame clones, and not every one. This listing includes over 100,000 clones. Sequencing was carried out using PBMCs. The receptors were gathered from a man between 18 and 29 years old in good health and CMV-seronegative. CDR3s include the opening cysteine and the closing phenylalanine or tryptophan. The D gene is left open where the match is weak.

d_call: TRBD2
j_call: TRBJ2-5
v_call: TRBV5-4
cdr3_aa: CASSQTSGQETQYF
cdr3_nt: TGTGCCAGCAGCCAGACTAGCGGGCAAGAGACCCAGTACTTC

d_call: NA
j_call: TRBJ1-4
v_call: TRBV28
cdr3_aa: CASSPWGEPNEKLFF
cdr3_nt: TGTGCCAGCAGTCCATGGGGGGAACCCAATGAAAAACTGTTTTTT

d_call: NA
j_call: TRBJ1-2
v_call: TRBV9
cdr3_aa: CASSVARGGQDYGYTF
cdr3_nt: TGTGCCAGCAGCGTAGCTCGCGGGGGGCAGGACTATGGCTACACCTTC

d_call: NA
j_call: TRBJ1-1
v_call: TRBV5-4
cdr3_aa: CASRNRDRTEAFF
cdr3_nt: TGTGCCAGCAGGAACAGGGATCGCACTGAAGCTTTCTTT

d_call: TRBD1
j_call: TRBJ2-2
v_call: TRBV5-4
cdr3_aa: CASSLEGTGVSGELFF
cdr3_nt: TGTGCCAGCAGCTTGGAGGGGACAGGGGTCAGCGGGGAGCTGTTTTTT

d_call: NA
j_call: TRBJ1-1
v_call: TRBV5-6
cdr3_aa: CASSQIRDKLNTEAFF
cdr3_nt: TGTGCCAGCAGCCAAATCCGGGACAAGTTGAACACTGAAGCTTTCTTT

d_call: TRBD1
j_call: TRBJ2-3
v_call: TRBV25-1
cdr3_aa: CASSGGTGSTDTQYF
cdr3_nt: TGTGCCAGCAGTGGTGGGACAGGTTCGACAGATACGCAGTATTTT

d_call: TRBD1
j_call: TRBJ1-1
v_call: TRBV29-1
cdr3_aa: CSVEGTGGLNTEAFF
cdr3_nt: TGCAGCGTTGAGGGGACAGGGGGCTTGAACACTGAAGCTTTCTTT

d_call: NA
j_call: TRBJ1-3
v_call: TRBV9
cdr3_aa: CASSAGNSGNTIYF
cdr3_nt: TGTGCCAGCAGCGCCGGGAATTCTGGAAACACCATATATTTT

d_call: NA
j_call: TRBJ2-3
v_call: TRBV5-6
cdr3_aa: CASSPLRGTSFTDTQYF
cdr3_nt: TGTGCCAGCAGCCCTCTCCGAGGTACCTCCTTTACAGATACGCAGTATTTT

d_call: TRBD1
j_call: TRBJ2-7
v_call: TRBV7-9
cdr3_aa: CASSGIQGNEQYF
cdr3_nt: TGTGCCAGCAGCGGGATACAGGGGAACGAGCAGTACTTC